Each of the 27 T cell receptor beta chains below was sequenced from the same sample in a study of CD8+ T cells in alopecia areata. RNA, once extracted, was reverse transcribed into cDNA for use as the sequencing template. Method: immunoSEQ multiplex PCR; TCRdb's copy keeps in-frame clones and lacks some. This sample has 200,000 to 250,000 clones; roughly three fifths occur once, and the top ten carry 4% to 6%. Sequences were obtained from CD8+ T cells sorted from blood. Source of these receptors: a human donor in good health.

V and J are TRBV5-6 and TRBJ1-1; D possibly corresponds to TRBD1 (6 bases). Trimming removed 0 bases from V and 4 bases from J, with 7 bases in between. The CDR3 is 13 amino acids. Germline CDR1 and CDR2: SGHDT and YYEEEE. CDR3 DNA sequence: TGTGCCAGCAGCTTGGGGACAGCCACTGAAGCTTTCTTT. Translation gives CASSLGTATEAFF.

The chain has TRBV29-1 and TRBJ2-7; 10 nucleotides match TRBD1. The ends lost 0 bases at V and 7 bases at J; junction bases unmatched: 6. Germline loops: CDR1 SQVTM, CDR2 ANQGSEA. The CDR3 runs 14 residues. In DNA, the CDR3 is TGCAGCGTTGAAGACGGACAGGGGGATAGGGAGCAGTACTTC. It is translated as CSVEDGQGDREQYF.

Here the CDR3 reads CASSYSGQGRTQYF. The CDR3 nucleotides are TGTGCCAGCAGTTACTCGGGACAGGGACGGACCCAGTACTTC. This chain connects TRBV6-5 to TRBJ2-5; 9 bases map to TRBD1. CDR1 and CDR2 (germline): MNHEY, SVGAGI. This CDR3 is 14 amino acids long. V shed 0 bases, J shed 7 bases, and the junction held 3 bases outside the gene matches.

This clone was observed a handful of times. The rearrangement links TRBV5-4 to TRBJ1-1; possibly TRBD1 for D (5 bases). CDR3 size: 14 residues. V gave up 4 bases and J gave up 5 bases, with 15 bases separating them. From germline, CDR1 is SGHNT and CDR2 YYREEE (reference sequence). CDR3 nucleotides: TGTGCCAGCAGCCCCGGGACTTTACGAACTGAAGCTTTCTTT. Its translation is CASSPGTLRTEAFF.

V gene TRBV4-1 combines with J gene TRBJ1-1; 7 nucleotides match TRBD1. Trimming at V came to 2 bases and at J to 5 bases, leaving 8 bases not matched to a gene. CDR3 length: 15 residues. CDR1 MGHRA and CDR2 YSYEKL come from the germline V gene. The CDR3 bases are TGCGCCAGCAGCCAATCGGCGACAGGGTGGACTGAAGCTTTCTTT. Protein sequence: CASSQSATGWTEAFF.

V gene TRBV10-3 combines with J gene TRBJ1-1; D is undetermined. The germline V and J ends were trimmed by 3 bases and 5 bases, with 10 bases remaining between them. CDR1 and CDR2 from the germline V gene are ENHRY and SYGVKD. This CDR3 comprises 13 residues. The CDR3: CAISEGLRTEAFF. CDR3 sequence (DNA): TGTGCCATCAGTGAAGGGTTAAGAACTGAAGCTTTCTTT.

The rearrangement links TRBV2 to TRBJ2-7, with D perhaps being TRBD1 or TRBD2 (6 bases each). The germline gives CDR1 SNHLY, CDR2 FYNNEI. V was trimmed by 6 bases and J by 3 bases, leaving 18 bases between them. The CDR3 extends over 15 amino acids. The CDR3 sequence is CASREGGLMIYEQYF. The CDR3 DNA reads as TGTGCCAGCAGGGAGGGGGGACTGATGATCTACGAGCAGTACTTC.

The chain joins TRBV5-6 to TRBJ2-1; D call uncertain. V lost 0 bases, J lost 2 bases, and 3 bases lay in between. CDR1 and CDR2 (germline): SGHDT, YYEEEE. CDR3 length: 13 amino acids. CDR3 sequence: CASSLGAYNEQFF. DNA for the CDR3: TGTGCCAGCAGCTTGGGGGCCTACAATGAGCAGTTCTTC.

The chain recombines TRBV27 with TRBJ2-7, with D uncertain. Germline V gene lookup returns CDR1 MNHEY and CDR2 SMNVEV (reference sequence). V gave up 3 bases and J gave up 2 bases, with 23 bases separating them. The CDR3 is made up of 18 amino acids. CDR3 sequence: CASSFSNVDGISPYEQYF. The CDR3 coding sequence is TGTGCCAGCAGTTTCTCCAATGTCGACGGTATATCCCCCTACGAGCAGTACTTC.

This clone was found a few times. A read error may account for a junction end that differs from germline. CDR3 region: CSANTPQGTQYF. The CDR3 DNA reads as TGCAGCGCCAACACCCCTCAAGGGACCCAGTACTTC. This rearrangement joins TRBV29-1 to TRBJ2-5; no firm D call. Per the germline V gene, CDR1 is SQVTM and CDR2 is ANQGSEA. There are 12 residues in the CDR3.

V is TRBV29-1 and J is TRBJ2-3, with a weak D call TRBD2 (5 bases). The V gene's germline CDR1 is SQVTM and CDR2 ANQGSEA. The CDR3 is 14 residues long. Trimming removed 3 bases from V and 2 bases from J, with 12 bases in between. CDR3 protein: CSVEGVPHTDTQYF. In DNA form, the CDR3 reads TGCAGCGTTGAGGGAGTACCCCACACAGATACGCAGTATTTT.

This sequence joins TRBV29-1 and TRBJ2-7; 9 positions match TRBD1. The CDR3 totals 11 residues. Germline CDR1 SQVTM, CDR2 ANQGSEA. Trimming at V came to 6 bases and at J to 6 bases, leaving 3 bases not matched to a gene. The CDR3 region is CSVVDRGEQYF. The CDR3 DNA is TGCAGCGTCGTGGACAGGGGCGAGCAGTACTTC.

The V call is TRBV27, the J call TRBJ2-7; tentative D call: TRBD1 (6 bases). Trimming shortened V by 5 bases and J by 0 bases, and 11 bases separated the two germline ends. Germline V CDR1 and CDR2: MNHEY, SMNVEV (reference sequence). This CDR3 has 14 residues. The DNA for the CDR3 is TGTGCCAGCAGTCCGACAGGTGCCTCCTACGAGCAGTACTTC. Its translation is CASSPTGASYEQYF.

This clone was seen a handful of times. V usage is TRBV19 and J usage is TRBJ2-6; 7 bases fit TRBD2. The CDR3 sequence is 17 residues long. Germline V gene lookup returns CDR1 LNHDA and CDR2 SQIVND (reference sequence). After removal of 0 bases from V and 0 bases from J, the junction contained 2 bases not matched to a gene. The CDR3 region is CASSIDSGGSGANVLTF. CDR3 DNA sequence: TGTGCCAGTAGTATAGACTCGGGGGGCTCTGGGGCCAACGTCCTGACTTTC. Supplemented by reference TRBV19 and TRBJ2-6, the full variable domain reads DGGITQSPKYLFRKEGQNVTLSCEQNLNHDAMYWYRQDPGQGLRLIYYSQIVNDFQKGDIAEGYSVSREKKESFPLTVTSAQKNPTAFYLCASSIDSGGSGANVLTFGAGSRLTVL.

This clone was observed a single time. The rearrangement links TRBV6-5 to TRBJ2-7; 8 bases line up with TRBD1. V lost 10 bases, J lost 3 bases, and 5 bases stayed unmatched. The CDR3 contains 12 residues. Germline V gene data show CDR1 as MNHEY and CDR2 as SVGAGI. The CDR3 sequence is CATDRGDYEQYF. The CDR3 DNA sequence: TGTGCCACCGACAGGGGAGACTACGAGCAGTACTTC.

This clone was detected a few times. The V gene is TRBV6-1, the J gene TRBJ2-2; D is perhaps TRBD2 (6 bases). The germline V and J ends were trimmed by 4 bases and 1 base, with 13 bases remaining between them. The germline V gene has CDR1 MNHNS and CDR2 SASEGT. This CDR3 spans 16 amino acids. CDR3 amino acids: CASSARDFWNTGELFF. In DNA form, the CDR3 reads TGTGCCAGCAGTGCTCGGGACTTCTGGAACACCGGGGAGCTGTTTTTT.

J is TRBJ1-2 and V is TRBV5-1; 7 bases align to TRBD1. This CDR3 spans 12 amino acids. With 3 bases clipped from V and 9 bases from J, the junction kept 5 bases outside the gene matches. Germline V gene data show CDR1 as SGHRS and CDR2 as YFSETQ. As DNA, the CDR3 is TGCGCCAGCAGCTGGACAGGTGGGAGCTACACCTTC. Translated: CASSWTGGSYTF.

This chain uses TRBV9 with TRBJ1-6; possible D gene TRBD1, 6 bases. The CDR3 has 13 amino acids. V lost 4 bases and J 10 bases, leaving 12 bases between the germline ends. CDR1 is SGDLS, CDR2 YYNGEE, per germline. In DNA form, the CDR3 reads TGTGCCAGCAGCCGAGGAGGGGGATCACCCCTCCACTTT. Its translation: CASSRGGGSPLHF.

The chain uses TRBV6-5 and TRBJ2-7; 9 positions agree with TRBD1. Trimming took 5 bases from V and 5 from J; bases not matched to a gene: 7. The germline gives CDR1 MNHEY, CDR2 SVGAGI. The CDR3 is made up of 14 amino acids. This CDR3 is CASSADRGPNEQYF. CDR3 sequence (DNA): TGTGCCAGCAGTGCGGACAGGGGTCCCAACGAGCAGTACTTC.

The rearrangement uses TRBV13 and TRBJ2-6; 16 positions agree with TRBD2. Germline V CDR1 and CDR2: PRHDT, FYEKMQ (reference sequence). J was trimmed by 2 bases and V by 8 bases; bases with no gene match: 9. The CDR3 has 19 amino acids. The CDR3 spells CASAPGLAGGPAGANVLTF. The CDR3 coding sequence is TGTGCCAGCGCCCCGGGACTAGCGGGGGGGCCAGCTGGGGCCAACGTCCTGACTTTC.

The gene calls are TRBV7-6 and TRBJ2-7; possibly TRBD1 or TRBD2 for D (6 bases each). The CDR3 runs to 14 residues. The V end was cut by 5 bases, the J end by 1 base, with 12 bases between. Germline-derived CDR1 and CDR2 are SGHVS and FNYEAQ. CDR3 bases: TGTGCCAGCAGCCAGCAGGGGAGGTCCTACGAGCAGTACTTC. Its protein is CASSQQGRSYEQYF.

This clone was detected a few times. The chain couples TRBV7-2 to TRBJ2-3; maybe TRBD2 (5 bases). The V gene lost 1 base and the J gene lost 4 bases, with 9 bases spanning the gap. This CDR3 has 14 amino acids. In germline, CDR1 is SGHTA, CDR2 FQGNSA. The DNA of the CDR3 is TGTGCCAGCAGCTTAGAACTGGAGGCAGATACGCAGTATTTT. Amino acid sequence: CASSLELEADTQYF.

The chain's CDR3 is CASSANTNQGYTF. The CDR3 DNA follows: TGTGCCAGCAGTGCTAACACAAACCAAGGCTACACCTTC. The rearrangement links TRBV27 to TRBJ1-2; D is unresolved. The V end lost 5 bases, the J end lost 8 bases, and 15 bases lay between the germline ends. This CDR3 has 13 residues. CDR1 is MNHEY and CDR2 is SMNVEV in the germline V gene (reference sequence).

The genes are TRBV5-6 and TRBJ2-1, with D hard to call. Germline CDR1 SGHDT, CDR2 YYEEEE. Trimming took 0 bases from V and 15 from J, leaving 13 bases between them. This CDR3 has 12 amino acids. CDR3 DNA sequence: TGTGCCAGCAGCTTGGGCGGTGCGGATTCGTTCTTC. Protein: CASSLGGADSFF.

This clone appeared a few times. The rearrangement links TRBV29-1 to TRBJ2-7, with TRBD2 identical over 7 bases. From germline, CDR1 is SQVTM and CDR2 ANQGSEA. The trim removed 7 bases at V and 7 bases at J, leaving 10 bases unmatched. The CDR3 has 12 amino acids. CDR3 loop: CSAVEAGYEQYF. CDR3 nucleotide sequence: TGCAGCGCCGTCGAAGCGGGGTATGAGCAGTACTTC.

The V and J genes are TRBV5-4 and TRBJ1-1; D is ambiguous. The ends were cut back, 0 bases at V and 4 bases at J, with 4 bases in the middle. There are 12 residues in the CDR3. Germline V CDR1 and CDR2: SGHNT, YYREEE (reference sequence). The CDR3 DNA reads TGTGCCAGCAGCTTGGACGGCACTGAAGCTTTCTTT. Translation gives CASSLDGTEAFF.

This chain joins TRBV29-1 and TRBJ2-2; TRBD1 aligns across 8 bases. The germline gives CDR1 SQVTM, CDR2 ANQGSEA. The CDR3 loop spans 12 amino acids. Trimming at V came to 6 bases and at J to 6 bases, leaving 3 bases not matched to a gene. The CDR3 DNA sequence: TGCAGCGTGGCCAGGGGGCCCGGGGAGCTGTTTTTT. Translation gives CSVARGPGELFF.